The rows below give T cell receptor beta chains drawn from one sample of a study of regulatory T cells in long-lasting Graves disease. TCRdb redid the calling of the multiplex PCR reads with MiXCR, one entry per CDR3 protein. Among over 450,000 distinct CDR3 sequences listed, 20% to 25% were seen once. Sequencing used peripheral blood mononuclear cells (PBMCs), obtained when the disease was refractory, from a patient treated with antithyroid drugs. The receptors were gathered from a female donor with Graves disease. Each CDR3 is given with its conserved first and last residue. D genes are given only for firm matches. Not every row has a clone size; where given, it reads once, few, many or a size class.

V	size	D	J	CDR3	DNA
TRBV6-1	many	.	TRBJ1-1	CASSPGTHNTEAFF	TGTGCCAGCAGCCCCGGGACACACAACACTGAAGCTTTCTTT
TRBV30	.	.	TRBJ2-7	CAWSLGDPYEQYF	TGTGCCTGGAGTCTAGGTGATCCCTACGAGCAGTACTTC
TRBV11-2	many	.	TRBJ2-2	CASSLLERNTGELFF	TGTGCCAGCAGCTTATTGGAGAGGAACACCGGGGAGCTGTTTTTT
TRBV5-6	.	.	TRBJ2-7	CASSLRRNYEQYF	TGTGCCAGCAGCTTGAGGCGGAATTACGAGCAGTACTTC
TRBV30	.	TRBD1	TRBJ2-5	CAWSVGNRGVETQYF	TGTGCCTGGAGTGTAGGGAACAGGGGCGTGGAGACCCAGTACTTC
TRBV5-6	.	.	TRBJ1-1	CASRLGGFTEAFF	TGTGCCAGCAGACTGGGGGGGTTCACTGAAGCTTTCTTT
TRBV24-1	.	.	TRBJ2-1	CATRVGEKEFF	TGTGCCACCAGGGTAGGGGAAAAGGAGTTCTTC
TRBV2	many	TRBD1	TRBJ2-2	CASSPEQGFTGELFF	TGTGCCAGCAGTCCCGAACAGGGGTTCACCGGGGAGCTGTTTTTT
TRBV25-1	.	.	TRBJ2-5	CASTGLTETQYF	TGTGCCAGCACAGGACTGACGGAGACCCAGTACTTC
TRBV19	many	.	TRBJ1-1	CATEVGGWNTEAFF	TGTGCCACCGAAGTGGGGGGCTGGAACACTGAAGCTTTCTTT
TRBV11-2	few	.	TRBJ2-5	CASSLVSVPSGTQYF	TGTGCCAGCAGCTTAGTATCAGTCCCTTCGGGGACCCAGTACTTC
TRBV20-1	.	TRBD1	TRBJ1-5	CSASEDRVQPQHF	TGCAGTGCTAGCGAAGACAGGGTTCAGCCCCAGCATTTT
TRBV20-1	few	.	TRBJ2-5	CSASGVQQGPETQYF	TGCAGTGCTAGCGGGGTCCAACAGGGCCCCGAGACCCAGTACTTC
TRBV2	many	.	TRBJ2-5	CASSGGERGETQYF	TGTGCCAGCAGTGGCGGGGAAAGGGGAGAGACCCAGTACTTC
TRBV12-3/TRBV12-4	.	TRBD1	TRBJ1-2	CASSTLDRGIGYTF	TGTGCCAGCAGCACTCTCGACAGGGGAATTGGCTACACCTTC
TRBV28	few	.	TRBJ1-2	CASINEARAGGYTF	TGTGCCAGCATAAACGAGGCGAGGGCCGGCGGCTACACCTTC
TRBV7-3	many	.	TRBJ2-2	CASSTKADNGELFF	TGTGCCAGCAGCACTAAGGCGGACAACGGGGAGCTGTTTTTT
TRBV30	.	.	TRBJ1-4	CAWNLGNEKLFF	TGTGCCTGGAACTTGGGAAACGAAAAACTGTTTTTT
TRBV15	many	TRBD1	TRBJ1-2	CATSRDRDRDYYGYTF	TGTGCCACCAGCAGAGATCGGGACAGGGACTACTATGGCTACACCTTC
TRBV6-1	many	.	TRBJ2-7	CASSERQPYEQYF	TGTGCCAGCAGTGAGAGGCAGCCCTACGAGCAGTACTTC
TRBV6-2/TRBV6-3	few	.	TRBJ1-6	CVSLGGANSPLHF	TGTGTCTCTTTGGGAGGGGCTAATTCACCCCTCCACTTT
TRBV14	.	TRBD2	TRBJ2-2	CASSLTSGLTGELFF	TGTGCCAGCAGCCTGACTAGCGGACTCACCGGGGAGCTGTTTTTT
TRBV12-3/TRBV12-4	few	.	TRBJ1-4	CASSRTSLRQNEKLFF	TGTGCCAGCAGCCGGACCTCATTGAGACAGAATGAAAAACTGTTTTTT
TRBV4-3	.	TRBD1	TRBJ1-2	CASSQTRDSDRRGYTF	TGCGCCAGCAGCCAGACCCGGGACAGTGATAGGCGGGGCTACACCTTC
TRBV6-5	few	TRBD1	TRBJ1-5	CASSYLDRVGQPQHF	TGTGCCAGCAGTTACTTGGACAGGGTAGGTCAGCCCCAGCATTTT
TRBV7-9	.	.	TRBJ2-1	CASSSTSEQFF	TGTGCCAGCAGCTCAACCAGTGAGCAGTTCTTC
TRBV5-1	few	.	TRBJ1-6	CASSTGHGGMALHF	TGCGCCAGCAGCACGGGACACGGAGGGATGGCCCTCCACTTT
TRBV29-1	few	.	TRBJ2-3	CSVEGSSTDTQYF	TGCAGCGTTGAAGGATCTAGCACAGATACGCAGTATTTT
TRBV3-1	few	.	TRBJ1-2	CASSQDGAAGYTF	TGTGCCAGCAGCCAGGACGGGGCGGCTGGCTACACCTTC
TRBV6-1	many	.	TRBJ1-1	CASTRDNTNTEAFF	TGTGCCAGCACGCGGGACAACACTAACACTGAAGCTTTCTTT
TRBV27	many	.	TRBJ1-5	CASSMTRGPNQPQHF	TGTGCCAGCAGCATGACCAGAGGGCCGAATCAGCCCCAGCATTTT
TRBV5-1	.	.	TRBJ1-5	CASSLGGAGLAHNQPQHF	TGCGCCAGCAGCTTGGGAGGCGCGGGTCTCGCCCACAATCAGCCCCAGCATTTT
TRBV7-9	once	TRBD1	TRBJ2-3	CASSLVGTGDTDTQYF	TGTGCCAGCAGCTTAGTTGGGACAGGAGACACAGATACGCAGTATTTT
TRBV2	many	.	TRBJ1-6	CASSAARSYNSPLHF	TGTGCCAGCAGTGCCGCGCGCTCCTATAATTCACCCCTCCACTTT
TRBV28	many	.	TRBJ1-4	CASNRNEKLFF	TGTGCCAGCAACCGAAATGAAAAACTGTTTTTT
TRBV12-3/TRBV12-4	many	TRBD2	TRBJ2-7	CASSVGLAVISYEQYF	TGTGCCAGCAGTGTGGGACTAGCCGTAATCTCCTACGAGCAGTACTTC
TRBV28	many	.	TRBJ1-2	CASSLRTAHGYTF	TGTGCCAGCAGTTTAAGGACGGCTCATGGCTACACCTTC
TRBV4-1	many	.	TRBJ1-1	CASSHSGTKRIVNTEAFF	TGCGCCAGCAGCCATTCCGGGACTAAACGAATCGTGAACACTGAAGCTTTCTTT
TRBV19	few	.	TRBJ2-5	CASSSLNGMETQYF	TGTGCCAGTAGTAGCCTCAACGGGATGGAGACCCAGTACTTC
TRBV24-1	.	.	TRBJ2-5	CATSGRQRSETQYF	TGTGCCACCAGTGGCCGACAGCGGTCAGAGACCCAGTACTTC